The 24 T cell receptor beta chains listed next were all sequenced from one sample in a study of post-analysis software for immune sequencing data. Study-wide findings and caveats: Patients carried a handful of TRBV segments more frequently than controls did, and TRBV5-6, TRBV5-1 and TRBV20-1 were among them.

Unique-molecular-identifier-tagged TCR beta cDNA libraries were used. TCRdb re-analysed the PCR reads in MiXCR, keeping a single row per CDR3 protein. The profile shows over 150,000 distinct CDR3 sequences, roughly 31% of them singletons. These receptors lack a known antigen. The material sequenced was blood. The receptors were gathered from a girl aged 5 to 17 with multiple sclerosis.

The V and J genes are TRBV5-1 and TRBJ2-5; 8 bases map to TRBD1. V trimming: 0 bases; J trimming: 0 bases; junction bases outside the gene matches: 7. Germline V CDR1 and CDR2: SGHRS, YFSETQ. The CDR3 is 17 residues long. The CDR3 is CASSLGPQGADQETQYF. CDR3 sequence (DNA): TGCGCCAGCAGCTTGGGACCCCAGGGGGCAGACCAAGAGACCCAGTACTTC. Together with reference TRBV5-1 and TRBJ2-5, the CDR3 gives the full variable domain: KAGVTQTPRYLIKTRGQQVTLSCSPISGHRSVSWYQQTPGQGLQFLFEYFSETQRNKGNFPGRFSGRQFSNSRSEMNVSTLELGDSALYLCASSLGPQGADQETQYFGPGTRLLVL.

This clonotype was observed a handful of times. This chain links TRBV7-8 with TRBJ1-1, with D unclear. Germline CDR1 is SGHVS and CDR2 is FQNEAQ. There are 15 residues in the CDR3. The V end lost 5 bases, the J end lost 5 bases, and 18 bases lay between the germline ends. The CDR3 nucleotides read TGTGCCAGCAGCCGCACCCTCGACACTGGGACTGAAGCTTTCTTT. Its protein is CASSRTLDTGTEAFF. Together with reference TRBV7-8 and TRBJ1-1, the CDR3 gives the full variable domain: GAGVSQSPRYKVAKRGQDVALRCDPISGHVSLFWYQQALGQGPEFLTYFQNEAQLDKSGLPSDRFFAERPEGSVSTLKIQRTQQEDSAVYLCASSRTLDTGTEAFFGQGTRLTVV.

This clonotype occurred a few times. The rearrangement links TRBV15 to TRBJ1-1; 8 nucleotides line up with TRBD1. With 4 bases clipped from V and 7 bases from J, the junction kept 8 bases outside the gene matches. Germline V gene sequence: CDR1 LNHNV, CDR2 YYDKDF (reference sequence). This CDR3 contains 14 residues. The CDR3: CATSKGQGKVEAFF. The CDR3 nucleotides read TGTGCCACCAGCAAAGGACAGGGAAAGGTTGAAGCTTTCTTT.

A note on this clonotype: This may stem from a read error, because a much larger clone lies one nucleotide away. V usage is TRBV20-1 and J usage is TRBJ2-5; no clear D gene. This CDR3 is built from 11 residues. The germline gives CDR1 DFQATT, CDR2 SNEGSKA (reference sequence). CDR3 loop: CGCESGETQYF. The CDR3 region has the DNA TGCGGCTGCGAGAGTGGGGAGACCCAGTACTTC.

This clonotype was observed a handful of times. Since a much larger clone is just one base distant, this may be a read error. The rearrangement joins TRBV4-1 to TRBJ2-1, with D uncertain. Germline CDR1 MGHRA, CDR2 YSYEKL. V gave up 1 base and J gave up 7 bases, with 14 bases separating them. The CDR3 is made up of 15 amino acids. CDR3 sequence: CASSQAGMIENEQFF. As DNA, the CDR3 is TGCGCCAGCAGCCAAGCTGGGATGATCGAGAATGAGCAGTTCTTC.

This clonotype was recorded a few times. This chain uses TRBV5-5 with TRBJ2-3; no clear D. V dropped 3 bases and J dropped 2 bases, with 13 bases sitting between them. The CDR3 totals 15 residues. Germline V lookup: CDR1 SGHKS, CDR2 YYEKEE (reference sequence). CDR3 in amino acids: CASSSNPRNTDTQYF. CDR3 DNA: TGTGCCAGCAGCTCGAATCCCAGAAACACAGATACGCAGTATTTT.

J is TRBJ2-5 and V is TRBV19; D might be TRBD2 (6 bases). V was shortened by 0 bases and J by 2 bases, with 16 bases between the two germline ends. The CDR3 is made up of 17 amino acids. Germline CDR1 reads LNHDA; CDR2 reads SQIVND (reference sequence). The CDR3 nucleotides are TGTGCCAGTAGTATAGACCGAATCGGGACTGGACAAGAGACCCAGTACTTC. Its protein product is CASSIDRIGTGQETQYF.

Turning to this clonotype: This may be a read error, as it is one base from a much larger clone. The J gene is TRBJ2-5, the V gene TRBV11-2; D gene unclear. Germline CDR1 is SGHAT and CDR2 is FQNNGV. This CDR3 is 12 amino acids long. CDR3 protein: CVSSPPTTTQYF. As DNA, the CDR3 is TGTGTCAGCAGCCCCCCTACAACGACCCAGTACTTC.

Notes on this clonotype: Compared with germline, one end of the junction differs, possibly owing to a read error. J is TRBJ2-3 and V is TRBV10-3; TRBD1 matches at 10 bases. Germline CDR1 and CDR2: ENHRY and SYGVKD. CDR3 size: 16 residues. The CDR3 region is CAVSVGTGASTDTQYF. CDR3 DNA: TGTGCCGTCAGTGTGGGGACAGGGGCTAGCACAGATACGCAGTATTTT.

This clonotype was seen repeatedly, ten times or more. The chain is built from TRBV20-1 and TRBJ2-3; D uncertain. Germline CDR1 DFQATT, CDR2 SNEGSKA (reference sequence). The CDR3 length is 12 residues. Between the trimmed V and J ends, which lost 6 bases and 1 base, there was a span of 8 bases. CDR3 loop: CSASIGTDTQYF. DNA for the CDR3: TGCAGTGCCTCAATTGGCACAGATACGCAGTATTTT.

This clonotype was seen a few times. DNA of the CDR3: TGTGCCAGCAGTTTATTAACCCAAGAGACCCAGTACTTC. Its protein is CASSLLTQETQYF. The chain couples TRBV28 to TRBJ2-5; D not certain. Germline-derived CDR1 and CDR2 are MDHEN and SYDVKM. The CDR3 extends over 13 amino acids. The V and J ends lost 1 base and 1 base respectively, with 4 bases between them. Complete variable domain (other parts from reference TRBV28 and TRBJ2-5): DVKVTQSSRYLVKRTGEKVFLECVQDMDHENMFWYRQDPGLGLRLIYFSYDVKMKEKGDIPEGYSVSREKKERFSLILESASTNQTSMYLCASSLLTQETQYFGPGTRLLVL.

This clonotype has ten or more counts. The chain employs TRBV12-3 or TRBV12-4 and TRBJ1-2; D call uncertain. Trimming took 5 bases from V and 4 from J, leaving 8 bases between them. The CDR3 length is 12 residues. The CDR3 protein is CASSAYSYGYTF. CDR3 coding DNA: TGTGCCAGCAGTGCATACAGCTATGGCTACACCTTC.

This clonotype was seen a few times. CDR3 sequence reads: CASSQDMVGYNEQYF. DNA for the CDR3: TGTGCCAGCAGCCAAGATATGGTTGGATACAATGAGCAGTACTTC. This chain connects TRBV3-1 to TRBJ2-5; D not resolved. CDR3 length equals 15 residues. V was trimmed by 0 bases and J by 11 bases, leaving 19 bases between them. CDR1 and CDR2 from the germline V gene are LGHDT and YNNKEL (reference sequence).

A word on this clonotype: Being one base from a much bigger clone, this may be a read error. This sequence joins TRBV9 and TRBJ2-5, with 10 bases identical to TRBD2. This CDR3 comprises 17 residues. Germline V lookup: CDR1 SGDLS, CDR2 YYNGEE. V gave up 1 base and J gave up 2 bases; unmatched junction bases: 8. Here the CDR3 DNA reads TGTGCCAGCAGCGTATCCCGACGAGCGGGAGGGCAAGAGACCCAGTACTTC. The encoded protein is CASSVSRRAGGQETQYF. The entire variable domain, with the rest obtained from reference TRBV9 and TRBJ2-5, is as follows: DSGVTQTPKHLITATGQRVTLRCSPRSGDLSVYWYQQSLDQGLQFLIQYYNGEERAKGNILERFSAQQFPDLHSELNLSSLELGDSALYFCASSVSRRAGGQETQYFGPGTRLLVL.

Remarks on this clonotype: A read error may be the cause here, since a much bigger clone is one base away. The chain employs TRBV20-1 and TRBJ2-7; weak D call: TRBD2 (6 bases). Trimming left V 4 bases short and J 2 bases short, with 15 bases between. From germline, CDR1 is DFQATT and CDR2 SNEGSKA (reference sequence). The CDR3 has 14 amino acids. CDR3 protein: CSANIKGGTYEQYF. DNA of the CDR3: TGCAGTGCTAACATAAAAGGCGGGACCTACGAGCAGTACTTC.

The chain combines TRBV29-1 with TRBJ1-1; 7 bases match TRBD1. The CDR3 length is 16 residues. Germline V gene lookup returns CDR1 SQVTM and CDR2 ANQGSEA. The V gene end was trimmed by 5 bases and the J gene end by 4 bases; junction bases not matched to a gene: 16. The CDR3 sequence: CSVHQPQGVGTTEAFF. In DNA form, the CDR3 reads TGCAGCGTTCACCAACCCCAGGGGGTAGGGACCACTGAAGCTTTCTTT.

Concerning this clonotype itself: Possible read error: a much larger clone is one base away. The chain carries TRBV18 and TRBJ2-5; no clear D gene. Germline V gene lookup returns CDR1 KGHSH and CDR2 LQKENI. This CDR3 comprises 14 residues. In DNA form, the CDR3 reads TGTGCCAGCTCACCTCGGGCAGGCGAAGAGATCCAGTACTTC. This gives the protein CASSPRAGEEIQYF.

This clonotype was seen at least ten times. CDR3 residues: CASSRTSGKTDTQYF. The CDR3 DNA is TGTGCCAGCAGTCGGACTAGCGGAAAAACAGATACGCAGTATTTT. The J gene is TRBJ2-3, the V gene TRBV3-1, with TRBD2 matching 10 bases. CDR3 size: 15 residues. V lost 6 bases to trimming and J lost 3 bases; unmatched junction nucleotides: 6. Per the germline V gene, CDR1 is LGHDT and CDR2 is YNNKEL (reference sequence).

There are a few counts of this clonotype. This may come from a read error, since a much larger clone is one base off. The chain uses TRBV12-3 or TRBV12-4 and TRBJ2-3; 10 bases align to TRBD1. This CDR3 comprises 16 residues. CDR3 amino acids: CASSPDRGASTDAQYF. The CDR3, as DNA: TGTGCCAGCAGTCCGGACAGGGGGGCTAGCACAGATGCGCAGTATTTT.

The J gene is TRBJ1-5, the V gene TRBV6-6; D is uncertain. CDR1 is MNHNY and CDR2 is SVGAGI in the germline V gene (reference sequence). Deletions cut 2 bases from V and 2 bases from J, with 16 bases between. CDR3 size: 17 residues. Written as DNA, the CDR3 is TGTGCCAGCAGTTACCGACTGGCAAGGGAGCGCAATCAGCCCCAGCATTTT. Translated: CASSYRLARERNQPQHF.

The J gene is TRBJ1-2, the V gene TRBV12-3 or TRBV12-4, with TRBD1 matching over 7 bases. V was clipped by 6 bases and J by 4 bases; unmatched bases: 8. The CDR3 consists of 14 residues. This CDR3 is CASRETGTPYGYTF. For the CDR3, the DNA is TGTGCCAGCAGGGAGACAGGGACCCCCTATGGCTACACCTTC.

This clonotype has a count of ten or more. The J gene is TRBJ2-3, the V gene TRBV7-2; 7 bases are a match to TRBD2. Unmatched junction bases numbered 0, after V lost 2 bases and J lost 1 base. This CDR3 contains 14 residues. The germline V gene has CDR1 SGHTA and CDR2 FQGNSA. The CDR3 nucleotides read TGTGCCAGCAGCTTAACTAGCGGCACAGATACGCAGTATTTT. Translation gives CASSLTSGTDTQYF.

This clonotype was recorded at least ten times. This CDR3 reads CSVATGEYNQPQHF. The CDR3 DNA follows: TGCAGCGTCGCGACAGGGGAGTACAATCAGCCCCAGCATTTT. The gene calls are TRBV29-1 and TRBJ1-5, with TRBD1 matching over 8 bases. CDR3 length equals 14 residues. Trimming cost V 6 bases and J 3 bases; bases outside gene matches: 7. The germline gives CDR1 SQVTM, CDR2 ANQGSEA.

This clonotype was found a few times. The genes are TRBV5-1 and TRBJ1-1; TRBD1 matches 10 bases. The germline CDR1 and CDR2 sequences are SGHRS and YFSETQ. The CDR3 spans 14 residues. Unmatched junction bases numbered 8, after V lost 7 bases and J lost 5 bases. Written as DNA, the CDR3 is TGCGCCAGCGCTCGTTGGACAGGGGGAACTGAAGCTTTCTTT. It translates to CASARWTGGTEAFF.